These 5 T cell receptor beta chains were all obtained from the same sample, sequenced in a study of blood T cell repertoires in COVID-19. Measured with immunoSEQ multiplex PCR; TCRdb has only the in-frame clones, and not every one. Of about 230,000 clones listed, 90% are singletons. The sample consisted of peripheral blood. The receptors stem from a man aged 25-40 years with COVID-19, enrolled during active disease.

The CDR3 DNA sequence: TGTGCCAGCAGTACCGGGATATCCTACGAGCAGTACTTC. This translates into CASSTGISYEQYF. The chain joins TRBV2 to TRBJ2-7, with D possibly matching TRBD2 (5 bases). The CDR3 spans 13 residues. Per germline, CDR1 SNHLY and CDR2 FYNNEI. V dropped 5 bases and J dropped 1 base, with 9 bases sitting between them.

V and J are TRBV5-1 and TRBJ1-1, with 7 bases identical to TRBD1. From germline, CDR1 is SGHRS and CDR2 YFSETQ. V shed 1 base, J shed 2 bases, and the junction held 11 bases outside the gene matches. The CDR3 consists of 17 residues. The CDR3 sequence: CASSLSPPGQRNTEAFF. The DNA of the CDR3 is TGCGCCAGCAGCTTGTCACCACCGGGACAGCGAAACACTGAAGCTTTCTTT.

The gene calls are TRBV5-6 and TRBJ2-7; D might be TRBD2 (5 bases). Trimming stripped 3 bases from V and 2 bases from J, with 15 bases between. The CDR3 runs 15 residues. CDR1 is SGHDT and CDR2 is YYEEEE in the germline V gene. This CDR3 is CASSSGYGGAYEQYF. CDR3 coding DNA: TGTGCCAGCAGCTCAGGCTACGGAGGAGCCTACGAGCAGTACTTC.

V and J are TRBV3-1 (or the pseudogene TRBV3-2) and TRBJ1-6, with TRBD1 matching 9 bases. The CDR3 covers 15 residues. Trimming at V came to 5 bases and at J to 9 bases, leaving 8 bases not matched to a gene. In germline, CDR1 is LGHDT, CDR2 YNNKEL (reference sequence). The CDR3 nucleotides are TGTGCCAGCAGCGCTTCACAGGGGGCAATTTCACCCCTCCACTTT. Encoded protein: CASSASQGAISPLHF.

The CDR3 loop is CATSEGGGGLDTQYF. The CDR3 bases are TGTGCCACCAGTGAAGGCGGGGGGGGTTTAGATACGCAGTATTTT. V and J are TRBV24-1 and TRBJ2-3; TRBD2 aligns across 9 bases. Germline V gene sequence: CDR1 KGHDR, CDR2 SFDVKD. V lost 4 bases to trimming and J lost 5 bases; unmatched junction nucleotides: 6. This CDR3 is 15 amino acids long.